This TCR beta chain comes out of a study of blood T cell repertoires in COVID-19. V dropped 5 bases and J dropped 6 bases, with 17 bases sitting between them. In germline, CDR1 is SGHAT, CDR2 FQNNGV. The CDR3 runs to 14 residues. Authors' analysis steps: For nucleated cells, counts were estimated from reference gene primer amplification. Libraries were prepared by immunoSEQ multiplex PCR; TCRdb keeps only in-frame clonotypes and omits some of them. The DNA gave D and trimming, while V, J and clone size come from that table. The sample lists 55,000 to 70,000 clones, under 80% occurring once. Sequenced material: peripheral blood. V gene TRBV11-2 combines with J gene TRBJ2-7; tentative D call: TRBD1 (6 bases). This receptor was taken from a human donor in a cohort sampled during active COVID-19. In DNA, the CDR3 is TGTGCCAGCAGCCCCGACAGGAGCAGCAGCGAGCAGTACTTC. Translation gives CASSPDRSSSEQYF. The full variable domain, its missing parts supplied by reference TRBV11-2 and TRBJ2-7, is EAGVAQSPRYKIIEKRQSVAFWCNPISGHATLYWYQQILGQGPKLLIQFQNNGVVDDSQLPKDRFSAERLKGVDSTLKIQPAKLEDSAVYLCASSPDRSSSEQYFGPGTRLTVT.